This is a list of T cell receptor beta chains from one sample in a study of cytomegalovirus exposure and HLA in healthy donors. Profiled with immunoSEQ multiplex PCR; TCRdb holds only in-frame clones, not every one. The data show about 120,000 clones, approximately 80% seen once. The material sequenced was PBMCs. The receptors stem from a woman aged 18-29 years in good health and CMV-seronegative. CDR3s include the opening cysteine and the closing phenylalanine or tryptophan. D genes are given only for firm matches. Clone size is given for some rows only: seen once, a few or many times, or a class if the clone is expanded.

DNA: TGCGCCAGCAGCTTGGTAACAGGGTATGAGAACGAGCAGTACTTC
CDR3: CASSLVTGYENEQYF
J: TRBJ2-7
size: NA
D: NA
V: TRBV5-1

DNA: TGCGCCAGCAGCCAAGAGGGAGGGAACTATCAGCCCCAGCATTTT
CDR3: CASSQEGGNYQPQHF
J: TRBJ1-5
size: NA
D: NA
V: TRBV4-1

DNA: TGTGCCAGCAGCCAGAGCGGGGGACCCTACGAGCAGTACTTC
CDR3: CASSQSGGPYEQYF
J: TRBJ2-7
size: NA
D: TRBD2
V: TRBV6-6

DNA: TGTGCCAGCAGTTACATCTCGGGGGCTGGAAACACCATATATTTT
CDR3: CASSYISGAGNTIYF
J: TRBJ1-3
size: NA
D: NA
V: TRBV6-6

DNA: TGCAGTGCTTTTCTAGCGGGGAAGCAGTTCTTC
CDR3: CSAFLAGKQFF
J: TRBJ2-1
size: NA
D: TRBD2
V: TRBV20-1

DNA: TGTGCCAGCAGCACCCGGTCCAGCGATGGAAACACCATATATTTT
CDR3: CASSTRSSDGNTIYF
J: TRBJ1-3
size: NA
D: NA
V: TRBV21-1

DNA: TGTGCCAGCAGTCTCCCCCGGACTAGAAGCGAGCAGTACTTC
CDR3: CASSLPRTRSEQYF
J: TRBJ2-7
size: NA
D: TRBD2
V: TRBV28

DNA: TGTGCCAGCACCTCGACAGGGGGCGTGAGTCAGCCCCAGCATTTT
CDR3: CASTSTGGVSQPQHF
J: TRBJ1-5
size: once
D: TRBD1
V: TRBV2

DNA: TGTGCCAGCAGCCGGGGGACAGGGGGGGTCGGGGAGCTGTTTTTT
CDR3: CASSRGTGGVGELFF
J: TRBJ2-2
size: NA
D: TRBD1
V: TRBV27

DNA: TGTGCCAGCAGCTTTGCAGGGGGCGGAACTGAAGCTTTCTTT
CDR3: CASSFAGGGTEAFF
J: TRBJ1-1
size: NA
D: TRBD1
V: TRBV7-9

DNA: TGTGCCAGCAGCCTAACCCCCCGGACAGCCCGCAATGAAAAACTGTTTTTT
CDR3: CASSLTPRTARNEKLFF
J: TRBJ1-4
size: NA
D: NA
V: TRBV11-2

DNA: TGTGCCAGTAGTCCGGGACAGGCCCGCACTGAAGCTTTCTTT
CDR3: CASSPGQARTEAFF
J: TRBJ1-1
size: once
D: TRBD1
V: TRBV19

DNA: TGTGCCAGTAGTATCCTGAGCAGGGAACTGTTTTTT
CDR3: CASSILSRELFF
J: TRBJ1-4
size: NA
D: NA
V: TRBV19

DNA: TGTGCCAGCAGTTACGATTTGGGCAGGGACTACGAGCAGTACTTC
CDR3: CASSYDLGRDYEQYF
J: TRBJ2-7
size: NA
D: NA
V: TRBV6-5

DNA: TGTGCCAGCTCACCATCCAGGGGGAGGAACACCATATATTTT
CDR3: CASSPSRGRNTIYF
J: TRBJ1-3
size: NA
D: TRBD1
V: TRBV18

DNA: TGCGCCAGCAGCACGCAGGGAGGGTTTTCTGGAAACACCATATATTTT
CDR3: CASSTQGGFSGNTIYF
J: TRBJ1-3
size: NA
D: NA
V: TRBV5-1

DNA: TGTGCCAGCTGCAGTCCTGGAAACACCATATATTTT
CDR3: CASCSPGNTIYF
J: TRBJ1-3
size: NA
D: NA
V: TRBV6-5

DNA: TGCGCCAGCAGCATGGGACTAGCGCCCAATGAGCAGTTCTTC
CDR3: CASSMGLAPNEQFF
J: TRBJ2-1
size: NA
D: TRBD2
V: TRBV5-1

DNA: TGTGCCAGCTCACCGGCGGGACCACTGTGGAAGACAGATACGCAGTATTTT
CDR3: CASSPAGPLWKTDTQYF
J: TRBJ2-3
size: NA
D: NA
V: TRBV18

DNA: TGCGCCAGCAGCTCAGTAGGACAGGGTAACTATGGCTACACCTTC
CDR3: CASSSVGQGNYGYTF
J: TRBJ1-2
size: few
D: TRBD1
V: TRBV5-1

DNA: TGTGCCAGCAGGCGACAGGGCTCTGATGAAAAACTGTTTTTT
CDR3: CASRRQGSDEKLFF
J: TRBJ1-4
size: NA
D: TRBD1
V: TRBV6-1

DNA: TGTGCCAGCAGCTTAGCCGGGACAGTTAATTCACCCCTCCACTTT
CDR3: CASSLAGTVNSPLHF
J: TRBJ1-6
size: NA
D: TRBD1
V: TRBV13

DNA: TGCGCCAGCAGCCGGGGGGACACTGAAGCTTTCTTT
CDR3: CASSRGDTEAFF
J: TRBJ1-1
size: NA
D: NA
V: TRBV4-3

DNA: TGTGCCAGCAGCTTGGGCGGGGGCCACGAGCAGTACTTC
CDR3: CASSLGGGHEQYF
J: TRBJ2-7
size: NA
D: NA
V: TRBV7-6

DNA: TGTGCCAGCGGAACCCCGACTAGCGGGAGGGAAGAGCAGTACTTC
CDR3: CASGTPTSGREEQYF
J: TRBJ2-5
size: NA
D: TRBD2
V: TRBV6-6

DNA: TGTGCCAGCAGACAGGGACCTCCTACGGGTGAAGCTTTCTTT
CDR3: CASRQGPPTGEAFF
J: TRBJ1-1
size: NA
D: NA
V: TRBV7-2

DNA: TGTGCCAGCAGCTCCGGTTGGAGGAACACTGAAGCTTTCTTT
CDR3: CASSSGWRNTEAFF
J: TRBJ1-1
size: NA
D: NA
V: TRBV7-2

DNA: TGTGCCAGCTTACCCGGGACAGGGAACGAGCAGTACTTC
CDR3: CASLPGTGNEQYF
J: TRBJ2-7
size: NA
D: TRBD1
V: TRBV6-1